The present entry profiles one T cell receptor (beta chain) with its context. Its specificity is unknown. The data were taken from a study of shared clonotypes between healthy human individuals. Whole-study results and caveats: Naive subsets generally exceeded memory subsets in estimated richness. Blood alone was sampled, and tissue repertoires likely differ.

Trimming took off 6 bases at V and 5 bases at J, with 26 bases between the two ends. This CDR3 is 17 amino acids long. The germline V gene has CDR1 SQVTM and CDR2 ANQGSEA. This table comes from immunoSEQ multiplex PCR, and its TCRdb copy is limited to in-frame clones, with some not included. The sample shows around 2.1 million clones, almost 96% of them seen only once. The donor cohort consisted entirely of Caucasian adults residing in Nashville, Tennessee. Sequences were obtained from naive CD4+ T cells sorted from blood. Described subset: CD45RA+ positively selected. The chain couples TRBV29-1 to TRBJ2-1, with a possible D match to TRBD1 (7 bases). The receptor comes from a man in his late teens or twenties in good health. The CDR3 nucleotides are TGCAGCGTCGAACCCCAGGACAGGCAGGGAGGTAACAATGAGCAGTTCTTC. Translated: CSVEPQDRQGGNNEQFF.